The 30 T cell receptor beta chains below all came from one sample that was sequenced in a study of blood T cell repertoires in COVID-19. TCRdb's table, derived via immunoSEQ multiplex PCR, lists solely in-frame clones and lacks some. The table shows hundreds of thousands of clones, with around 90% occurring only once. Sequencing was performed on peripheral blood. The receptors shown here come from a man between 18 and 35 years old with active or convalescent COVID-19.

The CDR3 DNA reads TGTGCCACCAAGACAGAGTATAATGAAAAACTGTTTTTT. It encodes CATKTEYNEKLFF. The V and J genes are TRBV15 and TRBJ1-4; possible D gene TRBD1, 5 bases. CDR1 and CDR2 (germline): LNHNV, YYDKDF (reference sequence). CDR3 length equals 13 residues. V lost 7 bases and J lost 4, with 10 bases in between.

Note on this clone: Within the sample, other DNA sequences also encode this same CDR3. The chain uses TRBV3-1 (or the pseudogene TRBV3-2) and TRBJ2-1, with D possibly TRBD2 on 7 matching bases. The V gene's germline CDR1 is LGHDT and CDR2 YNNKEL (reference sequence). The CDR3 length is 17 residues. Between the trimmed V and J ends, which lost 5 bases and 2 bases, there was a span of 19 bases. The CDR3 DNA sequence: TGTGCCAGCAGCGGTTGGGGTGGAGGGGGGGCCTACAATGAGCAGTTCTTC. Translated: CASSGWGGGGAYNEQFF.

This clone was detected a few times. CDR3 DNA: TGTGCCAGCAAGGACAGCGACACTGAAGCTTTCTTT. Its translation is CASKDSDTEAFF. The chain joins TRBV5-5 to TRBJ1-1; TRBD1 might be the D (6 bases). Looked up from germline, CDR1 is SGHKS and CDR2 is YYEKEE (reference sequence). The CDR3 contains 12 residues. Trimming cost V 6 bases and J 3 bases, with 9 bases left between them.

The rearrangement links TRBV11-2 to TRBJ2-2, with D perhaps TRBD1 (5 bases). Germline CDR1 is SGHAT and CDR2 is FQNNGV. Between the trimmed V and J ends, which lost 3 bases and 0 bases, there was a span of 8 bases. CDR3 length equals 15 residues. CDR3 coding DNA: TGTGCCAGCAGCTTCAGACAGTCGAACACCGGGGAGCTGTTTTTT. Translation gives CASSFRQSNTGELFF.

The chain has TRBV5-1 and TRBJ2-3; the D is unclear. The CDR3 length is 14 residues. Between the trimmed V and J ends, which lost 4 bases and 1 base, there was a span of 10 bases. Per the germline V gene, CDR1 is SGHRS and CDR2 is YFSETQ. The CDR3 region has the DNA TGCGCCAGCAGCCGAGCGACCCGCACAGATACGCAGTATTTT. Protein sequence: CASSRATRTDTQYF.

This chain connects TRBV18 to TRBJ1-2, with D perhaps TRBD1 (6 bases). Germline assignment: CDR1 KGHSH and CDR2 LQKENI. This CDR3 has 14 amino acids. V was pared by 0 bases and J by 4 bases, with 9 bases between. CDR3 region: CASSPPWTAYGYTF. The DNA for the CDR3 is TGTGCCAGCTCACCACCTTGGACAGCCTATGGCTACACCTTC.

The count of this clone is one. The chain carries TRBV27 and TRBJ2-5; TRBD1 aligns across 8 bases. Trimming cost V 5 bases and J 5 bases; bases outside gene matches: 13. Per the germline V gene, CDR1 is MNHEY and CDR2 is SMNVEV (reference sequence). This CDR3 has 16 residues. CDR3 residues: CASSDRGARRAETQYF. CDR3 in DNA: TGTGCCAGCAGTGACAGGGGCGCGCGGCGCGCGGAGACCCAGTACTTC.

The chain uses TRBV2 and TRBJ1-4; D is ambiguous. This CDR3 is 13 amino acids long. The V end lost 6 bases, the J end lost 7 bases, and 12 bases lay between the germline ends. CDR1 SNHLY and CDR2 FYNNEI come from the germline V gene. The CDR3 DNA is TGTGCCAGCAGAGGAGGGATTGGTGAAAAACTGTTTTTT. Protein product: CASRGGIGEKLFF.

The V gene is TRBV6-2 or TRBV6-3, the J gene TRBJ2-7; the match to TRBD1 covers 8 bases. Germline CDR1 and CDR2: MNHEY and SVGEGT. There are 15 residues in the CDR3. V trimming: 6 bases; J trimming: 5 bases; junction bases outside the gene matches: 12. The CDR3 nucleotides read TGTGCCAGCAGCCGCCGAGACAGGGGCCTAGACGAGCAGTACTTC. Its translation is CASSRRDRGLDEQYF.

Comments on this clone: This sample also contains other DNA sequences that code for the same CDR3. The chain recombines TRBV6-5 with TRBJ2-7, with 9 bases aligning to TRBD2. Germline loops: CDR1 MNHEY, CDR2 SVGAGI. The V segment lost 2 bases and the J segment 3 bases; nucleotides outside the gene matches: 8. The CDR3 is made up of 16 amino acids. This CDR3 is CASSYGAGGPFYEQYF. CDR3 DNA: TGTGCCAGCAGTTACGGGGCGGGGGGGCCCTTCTACGAGCAGTACTTC.

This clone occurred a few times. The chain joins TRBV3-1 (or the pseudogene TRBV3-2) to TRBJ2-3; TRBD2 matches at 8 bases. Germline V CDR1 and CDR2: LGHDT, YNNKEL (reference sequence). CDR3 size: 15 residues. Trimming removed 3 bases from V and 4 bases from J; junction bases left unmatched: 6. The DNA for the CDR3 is TGTGCCAGCAGCCAGGGGGCGGGGGGTTCAGATACGCAGTATTTT. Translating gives CASSQGAGGSDTQYF.

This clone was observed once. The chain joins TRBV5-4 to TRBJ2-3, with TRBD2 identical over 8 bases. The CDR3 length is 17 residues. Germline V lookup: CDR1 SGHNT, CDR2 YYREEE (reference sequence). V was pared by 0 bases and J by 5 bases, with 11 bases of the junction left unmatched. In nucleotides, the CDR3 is TGTGCCAGCAGCTTGGAGCCGGGGGGGCTCGGGGTAGATACGCAGTATTTT. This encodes CASSLEPGGLGVDTQYF.

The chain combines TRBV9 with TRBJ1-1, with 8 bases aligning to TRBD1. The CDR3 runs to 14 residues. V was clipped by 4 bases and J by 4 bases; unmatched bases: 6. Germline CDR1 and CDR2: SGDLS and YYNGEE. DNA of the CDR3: TGTGCCAGCAGCTCGACAGGGGTATCCACTGAAGCTTTCTTT. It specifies CASSSTGVSTEAFF.

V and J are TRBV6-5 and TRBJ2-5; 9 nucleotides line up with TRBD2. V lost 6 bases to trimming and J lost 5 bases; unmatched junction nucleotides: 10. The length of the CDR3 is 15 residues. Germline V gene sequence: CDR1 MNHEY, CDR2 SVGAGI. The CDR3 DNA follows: TGTGCCAGCAGGAGGGCTAGCGGGGAGGGTGAGACCCAGTACTTC. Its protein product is CASRRASGEGETQYF.

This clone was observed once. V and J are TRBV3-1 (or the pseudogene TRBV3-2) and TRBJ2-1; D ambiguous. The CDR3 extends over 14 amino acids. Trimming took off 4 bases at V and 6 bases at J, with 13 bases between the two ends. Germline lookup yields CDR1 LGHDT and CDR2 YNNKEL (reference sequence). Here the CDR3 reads CASSLPESLNEQFF. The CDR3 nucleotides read TGTGCCAGCAGCCTCCCTGAGTCCCTCAATGAGCAGTTCTTC.

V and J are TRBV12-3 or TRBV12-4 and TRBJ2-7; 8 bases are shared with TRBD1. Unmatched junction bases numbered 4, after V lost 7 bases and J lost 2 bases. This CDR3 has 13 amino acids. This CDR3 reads CASTADRAYEQYF. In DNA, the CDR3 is TGTGCCAGCACCGCGGACAGGGCCTACGAGCAGTACTTC.

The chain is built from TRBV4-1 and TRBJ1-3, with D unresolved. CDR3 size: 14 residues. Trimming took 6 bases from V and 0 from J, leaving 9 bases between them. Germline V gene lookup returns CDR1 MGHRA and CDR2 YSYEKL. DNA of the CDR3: TGCGCCAGCAGGGCGGCGACCTCTGGAAACACCATATATTTT. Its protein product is CASRAATSGNTIYF.

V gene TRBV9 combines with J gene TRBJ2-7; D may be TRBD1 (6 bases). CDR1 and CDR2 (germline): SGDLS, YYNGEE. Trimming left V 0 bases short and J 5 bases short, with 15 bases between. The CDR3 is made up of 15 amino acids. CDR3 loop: CASSVGVKTGNEQYF. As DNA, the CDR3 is TGTGCCAGCAGCGTAGGAGTAAAGACAGGAAACGAGCAGTACTTC.

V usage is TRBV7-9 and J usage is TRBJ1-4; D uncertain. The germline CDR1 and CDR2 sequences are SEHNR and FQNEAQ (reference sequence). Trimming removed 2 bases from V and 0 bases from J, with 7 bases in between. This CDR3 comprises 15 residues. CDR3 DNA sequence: TGTGCCAGCAGCTTATCAGGCGCAACTAATGAAAAACTGTTTTTT. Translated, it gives CASSLSGATNEKLFF. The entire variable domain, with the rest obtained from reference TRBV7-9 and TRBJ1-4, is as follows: DTGVSQNPRHKITKRGQNVTFRCDPISEHNRLYWYRQTLGQGPEFLTYFQNEAQLEKSRLLSDRFSAERPKGSFSTLEIQRTEQGDSAMYLCASSLSGATNEKLFFGSGTQLSVL.

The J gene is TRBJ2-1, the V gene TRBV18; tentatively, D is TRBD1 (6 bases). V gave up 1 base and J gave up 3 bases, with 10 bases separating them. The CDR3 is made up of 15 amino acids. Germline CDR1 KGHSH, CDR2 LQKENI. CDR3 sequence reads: CASSPRGQLYNEQFF. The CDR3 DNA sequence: TGTGCCAGCTCACCACGTGGACAGCTCTACAATGAGCAGTTCTTC.

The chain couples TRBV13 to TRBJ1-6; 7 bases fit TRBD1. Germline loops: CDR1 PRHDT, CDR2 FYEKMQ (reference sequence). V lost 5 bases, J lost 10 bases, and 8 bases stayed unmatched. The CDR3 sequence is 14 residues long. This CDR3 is CASSPEGARSPLHF. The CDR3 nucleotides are TGTGCCAGCAGCCCTGAGGGGGCCCGGTCACCCCTCCACTTT.

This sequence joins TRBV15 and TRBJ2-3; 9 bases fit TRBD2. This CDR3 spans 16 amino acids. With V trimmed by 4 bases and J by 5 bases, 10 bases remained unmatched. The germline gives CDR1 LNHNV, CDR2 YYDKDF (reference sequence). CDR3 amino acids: CATSTRASGAGDTQYF. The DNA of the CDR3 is TGTGCCACCAGCACCCGGGCTAGCGGGGCGGGAGATACGCAGTATTTT.

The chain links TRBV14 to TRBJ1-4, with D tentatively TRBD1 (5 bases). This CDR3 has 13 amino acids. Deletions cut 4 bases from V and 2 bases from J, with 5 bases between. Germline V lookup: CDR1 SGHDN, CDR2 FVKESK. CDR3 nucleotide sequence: TGTGCCAGCAGCCGGGGCACTAATGAAAAACTGTTTTTT. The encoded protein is CASSRGTNEKLFF.

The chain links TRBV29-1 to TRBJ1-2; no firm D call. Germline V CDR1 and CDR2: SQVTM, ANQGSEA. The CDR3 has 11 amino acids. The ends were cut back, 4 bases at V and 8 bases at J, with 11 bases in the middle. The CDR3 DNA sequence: TGCAGCGTTGCTGAAGGGAGCGGCTACACCTTC. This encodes CSVAEGSGYTF.

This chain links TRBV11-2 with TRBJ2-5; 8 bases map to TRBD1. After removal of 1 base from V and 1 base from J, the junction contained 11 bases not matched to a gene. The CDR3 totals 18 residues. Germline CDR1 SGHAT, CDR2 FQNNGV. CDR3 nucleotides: TGTGCCAGCAGCTTAGTTATTTTAGGGACAGGACCCCAAGAGACCCAGTACTTC. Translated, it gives CASSLVILGTGPQETQYF.

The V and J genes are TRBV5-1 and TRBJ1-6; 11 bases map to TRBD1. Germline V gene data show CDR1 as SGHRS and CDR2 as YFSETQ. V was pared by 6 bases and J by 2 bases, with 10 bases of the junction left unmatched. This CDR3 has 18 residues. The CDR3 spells CASKYAAGQGAYNSPLHF. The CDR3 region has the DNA TGCGCCAGCAAGTACGCTGCGGGACAGGGGGCCTATAATTCACCCCTCCACTTT.

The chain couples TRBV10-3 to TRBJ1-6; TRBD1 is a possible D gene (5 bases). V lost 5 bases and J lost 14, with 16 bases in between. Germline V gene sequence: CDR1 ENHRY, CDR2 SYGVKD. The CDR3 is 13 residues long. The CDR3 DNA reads TGTGCCATCAGTCGTGGACCAGGGCAAGCCCTCCACTTT. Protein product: CAISRGPGQALHF.

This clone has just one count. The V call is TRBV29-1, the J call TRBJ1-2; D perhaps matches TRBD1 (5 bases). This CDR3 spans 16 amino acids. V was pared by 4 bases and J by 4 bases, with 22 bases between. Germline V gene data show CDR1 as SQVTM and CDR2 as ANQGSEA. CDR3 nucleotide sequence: TGCAGCGTTGTGCGGTTCCGTGTCAGGGATCTCTATGGCTACACCTTC. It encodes CSVVRFRVRDLYGYTF.

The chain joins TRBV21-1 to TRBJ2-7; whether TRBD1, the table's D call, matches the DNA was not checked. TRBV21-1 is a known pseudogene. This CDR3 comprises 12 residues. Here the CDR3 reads CASSFPGGWQYF. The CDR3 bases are TGTGCCAGCAGTTTCCCAGGGGGGTGGCAGTACTTC.

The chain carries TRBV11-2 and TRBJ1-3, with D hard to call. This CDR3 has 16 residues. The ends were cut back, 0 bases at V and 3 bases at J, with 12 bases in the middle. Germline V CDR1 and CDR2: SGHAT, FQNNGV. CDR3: CASSLEYGMVGNTIYF. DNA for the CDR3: TGTGCCAGCAGCTTAGAATACGGGATGGTTGGAAACACCATATATTTT.